Below, one TCR beta chain is given with its context. Antigen unknown. Every isolated RNA sample was fully reverse transcribed, so sequencing captured expressed TCRB transcripts. Sequencing was performed with immunoSEQ multiplex PCR; in TCRdb, only in-frame clones are kept and a portion is missing. The sample includes more than 350,000 clones, roughly an eighth of them seen just once. This sample stems from a study of beta chain features in type 1 diabetes. Across the whole study: Age, gender and cell yields were alike across patients and healthy donors.

Trimming pared 2 bases from V and 1 base from J, leaving 11 bases between. CDR1 is SGHTA, CDR2 FQGNSA, per germline. This CDR3 spans 15 amino acids. Study-wide results and caveats: More deletions and fewer insertions at VDJ junctions were seen in type 1 diabetes patients.

Sequencing was done on a sample of naive CD4+ T cells from blood. The rearrangement joins TRBV7-2 to TRBJ1-1; no firm D call. The TCR sequence derives from a woman aged 18-29 years in good health. Here the CDR3 reads CASSLNPTANTEAFF. The CDR3 DNA reads as TGTGCCAGCAGCTTAAATCCGACGGCGAACACTGAAGCTTTCTTT.